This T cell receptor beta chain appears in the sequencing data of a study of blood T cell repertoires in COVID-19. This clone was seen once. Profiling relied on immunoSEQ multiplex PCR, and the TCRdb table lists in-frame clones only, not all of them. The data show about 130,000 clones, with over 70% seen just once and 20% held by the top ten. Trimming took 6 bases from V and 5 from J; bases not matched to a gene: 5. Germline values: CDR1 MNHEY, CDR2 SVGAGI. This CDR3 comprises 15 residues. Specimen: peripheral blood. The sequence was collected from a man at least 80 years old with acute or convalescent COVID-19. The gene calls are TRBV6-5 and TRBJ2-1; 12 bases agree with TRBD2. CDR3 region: CASRFASGGDNEQFF. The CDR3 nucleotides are TGTGCCAGCAGATTTGCTAGCGGGGGGGACAATGAGCAGTTCTTC.